Below are 24 T cell receptor beta chains sequenced from a single sample in a study of glioma-infiltrating T cells. The iRepertoire nested amplicon-rescue multiplex PCR amplified TCR alpha and beta CDR3s from RNA. TCRdb recomputed calls from the multiplex PCR reads with MiXCR, one row per CDR3 protein. The data show more than 110,000 distinct CDR3 sequences, around 42% seen once. The specimen sequenced was glioma tissue, nonneoplastic brain tissue, or PBMCs (not recorded which). These receptors all come from a human donor with low-grade glioma or glioblastoma, undergoing nonglioma brain surgery, or in good health (not recorded which).

The gene calls are TRBV20-1 and TRBJ1-1; no reliable D call. Germline V lookup: CDR1 DFQATT, CDR2 SNEGSKA (reference sequence). This CDR3 region has 13 residues. V lost 6 bases, J lost 1 base, and 12 bases lay in between. The CDR3 coding sequence is TGCAGTGCCTCCGGTTCGGCGAACACTGAAGCTTTCTTT. Residues: CSASGSANTEAFF.

This chain uses TRBV15 with TRBJ2-7; TRBD2 agrees at 11 bases. The CDR3 is made up of 18 amino acids. With 1 base clipped from V and 0 bases from J, the junction kept 8 bases outside the gene matches. Per the germline V gene, CDR1 is LNHNV and CDR2 is YYDKDF (reference sequence). This CDR3 reads CATSRGLTSGMSSYEQYF. The CDR3 DNA sequence: TGTGCCACCAGCAGAGGGTTGACTAGCGGGATGAGCTCCTACGAGCAGTACTTC.

The rearrangement joins TRBV27 to TRBJ1-2, with TRBD1 matching 9 bases. Germline CDR1 is MNHEY and CDR2 is SMNVEV (reference sequence). With V trimmed by 4 bases and J by 12 bases, 3 bases remained unmatched. CDR3 length: 11 residues. The CDR3 nucleotides are TGTGCCAGCAGTTCAGGACAGGGGCACACCTTC. Translating it yields CASSSGQGHTF.

This clonotype appeared a few times. J is TRBJ1-1 and V is TRBV7-2; D is unclear. The CDR3 covers 14 residues. With 0 bases removed from V and 2 bases from J, the gap between germline ends came to 7 bases. Germline values: CDR1 SGHTA, CDR2 FQGNSA. CDR3 region: CASSLAPSNTEAFF. CDR3 nucleotides: TGTGCCAGCAGCTTAGCGCCTTCCAACACTGAAGCTTTCTTT.

The chain uses TRBV10-2 and TRBJ1-6; 8 bases are shared with TRBD1. Germline V lookup: CDR1 WSHSY, CDR2 SAAADI. With V trimmed by 9 bases and J by 3 bases, 7 bases remained unmatched. The CDR3 has 15 residues. CDR3 DNA sequence: TGCGCCAGATCAGACGACAGGGGCTATAATTCACCCCTCCACTTT. Translating gives CARSDDRGYNSPLHF.

On this clonotype: A much larger clone lies one base from this, so it may be a read error. As DNA, the CDR3 is TGTGCCAGCACCTCCGTGGCAGCCGTTGGCGCCGGGGGGCTGTTTTTT. Translation gives CASTSVAAVGAGGLFF. J is TRBJ2-2 and V is TRBV6-2 or TRBV6-3, with D tentatively TRBD2 (6 bases). The CDR3 loop spans 16 amino acids. CDR1 and CDR2 from the germline V gene are MNHEY and SVGEGT.

The rearrangement joins TRBV2 to TRBJ2-3, with D maybe TRBD2 (6 bases). The ends were cut back, 1 base at V and 5 bases at J, with 10 bases in the middle. Germline CDR1 SNHLY, CDR2 FYNNEI. This CDR3 contains 14 residues. The CDR3 region is CASSEGLEGDTQYF. Written as DNA, the CDR3 is TGTGCCAGCAGTGAAGGACTAGAAGGAGATACGCAGTATTTT.

The rearrangement joins TRBV20-1 to TRBJ1-1; 8 positions match TRBD1. There are 15 residues in the CDR3. Trimming cost V 2 bases and J 1 base; bases outside gene matches: 6. Germline loops: CDR1 DFQATT, CDR2 SNEGSKA (reference sequence). Here the CDR3 DNA reads TGCAGTGCTAGACGGGGGACAGGAGGGAACACTGAAGCTTTCTTT. It encodes CSARRGTGGNTEAFF.

This clonotype was found a few times. The V call is TRBV6-2 or TRBV6-3, the J call TRBJ2-7; no reliable D call. This CDR3 comprises 11 residues. Germline V gives CDR1 MNHEY, CDR2 SVGEGT. V lost 3 bases and J 3 bases, leaving 3 bases between the germline ends. This chain's CDR3 is CASSYLYEQYF. The DNA of the CDR3 is TGTGCCAGCAGTTATCTCTACGAGCAGTACTTC.

The chain joins TRBV6-2 or TRBV6-3 to TRBJ2-7, with D perhaps TRBD1 (5 bases). The CDR3 sequence is 14 residues long. The V gene lost 4 bases and the J gene lost 0 bases, with 10 bases spanning the gap. The germline gives CDR1 MNHEY, CDR2 SVGEGT. Here the CDR3 reads CASSSYRSSYEQYF. CDR3 DNA: TGTGCCAGCAGTTCCTACAGGAGCTCCTACGAGCAGTACTTC.

This clonotype was counted many times. The chain joins TRBV6-1 to TRBJ1-1, with no clear D. Between the trimmed V and J ends, which lost 6 bases and 1 base, there was a span of 9 bases. The length of the CDR3 is 13 residues. The germline V gene has CDR1 MNHNS and CDR2 SASEGT. Written as DNA, the CDR3 is TGTGCCAGCAGCCCCCCATGGAACACTGAAGCTTTCTTT. Translating gives CASSPPWNTEAFF.

This clonotype appeared a few times. The chain is built from TRBV27 and TRBJ2-3; D is ambiguous. The CDR3 extends over 14 amino acids. CDR1 MNHEY and CDR2 SMNVEV come from the germline V gene (reference sequence). Trimming shortened V by 2 bases and J by 0 bases, and 6 bases separated the two germline ends. Here the CDR3 DNA reads TGTGCCAGCAGTTTACCCTATAGCACAGATACGCAGTATTTT. Residues: CASSLPYSTDTQYF.

This clonotype was picked up a small number of times. The V and J genes are TRBV6-1 and TRBJ2-1; a possible D gene is TRBD1 (6 bases). Between the trimmed V and J ends, which lost 6 bases and 8 bases, there was a span of 14 bases. CDR3 size: 13 residues. The germline V gene encodes CDR1 MNHNS and CDR2 SASEGT. Written as DNA, the CDR3 is TGTGCCAGCAGCCCAGACAGGTTGTATGAGCAGTTCTTC. Translating gives CASSPDRLYEQFF.

The chain is built from TRBV28 and TRBJ2-7; 13 bases are shared with TRBD2. The CDR3 totals 14 residues. With V trimmed by 11 bases and J by 1 base, 5 bases remained unmatched. Germline values: CDR1 MDHEN, CDR2 SYDVKM. The CDR3 region has the DNA TGTGCCGTCTGGACTAGCGGGAGATCCTACGAGCAGTACTTC. Its translation is CAVWTSGRSYEQYF.

The chain carries TRBV12-3 or TRBV12-4 and TRBJ1-1; 7 positions match TRBD1. This CDR3 contains 14 residues. V gave up 3 bases and J gave up 4 bases; unmatched junction bases: 5. The CDR3 bases are TGTGCCAGCAGTTTGGAGGGGGCGGTCACTGAAGCTTTCTTT. This translates into CASSLEGAVTEAFF.

In this sample, this clonotype turned up many times. This chain connects TRBV27 to TRBJ1-6; possible D gene TRBD1, 5 bases. The V gene lost 3 bases and the J gene lost 9 bases, with 15 bases spanning the gap. CDR1 MNHEY and CDR2 SMNVEV come from the germline V gene (reference sequence). The CDR3 length is 15 residues. The CDR3 DNA reads as TGTGCCAGCAGTTTGACCGCAGGGTATGGTTCACCCCTCCACTTT. This translates into CASSLTAGYGSPLHF.

The chain couples TRBV6-5 to TRBJ2-1; D is ambiguous. Germline loops: CDR1 MNHEY, CDR2 SVGAGI. Between the trimmed V and J ends, which lost 6 bases and 15 bases, there was a span of 21 bases. The CDR3 has 13 residues. The CDR3 loop is CASSPPEAITVFF. For the CDR3, the DNA is TGTGCCAGCAGCCCCCCCGAGGCAATTACTGTGTTCTTC.

This chain joins TRBV6-6 and TRBJ1-1; D gene unclear. This CDR3 has 13 residues. Germline CDR1 reads MNHNY; CDR2 reads SVGAGI (reference sequence). Trimming shortened V by 2 bases and J by 3 bases, and 7 bases separated the two germline ends. CDR3 nucleotides: TGTGCCAGCAGTTACAGCTCGGACACTGAAGCTTTCTTT. As protein: CASSYSSDTEAFF.

This clonotype was detected a few times. V and J are TRBV4-1 and TRBJ2-7, with D possibly TRBD1 on 6 matching bases. The CDR3 length is 14 residues. Trimming took 3 bases from V and 5 from J, leaving 14 bases between them. Germline-derived CDR1 and CDR2 are MGHRA and YSYEKL. CDR3 nucleotide sequence: TGCGCCAGCAGCCACCTGGGGGACATGGACGAGCAGTACTTC. As protein: CASSHLGDMDEQYF.

This clonotype was observed a handful of times. The V call is TRBV20-1, the J call TRBJ2-1; no definite D call. V lost 4 bases and J lost 2, with 15 bases in between. Germline V gene data show CDR1 as DFQATT and CDR2 as SNEGSKA (reference sequence). CDR3 length: 15 residues. In DNA, the CDR3 is TGCAGTGCTAAAAGCTCAGGTTTTCCCTACAATGAGCAGTTCTTC. It yields the protein CSAKSSGFPYNEQFF.

This clonotype occurred a few times. The chain joins TRBV4-2 to TRBJ2-3, with D tentatively TRBD2 (6 bases). This CDR3 comprises 15 residues. V shed 1 base and J shed 2 bases, with 10 bases lying between them. Germline values: CDR1 LGHNA, CDR2 YNFKEQ. In DNA form, the CDR3 reads TGTGCCAGCAGCCAAGGGCGGGGAACCACAGATACGCAGTATTTT. This codes for CASSQGRGTTDTQYF.

The V and J genes are TRBV6-1 and TRBJ1-1; D is ambiguous. V was cut by 6 bases and J by 3 bases, with 11 bases left in between. The CDR3 spans 13 residues. Germline V CDR1 and CDR2: MNHNS, SASEGT. Here the CDR3 DNA reads TGTGCCAGCAGGTTACCCCAAGACACTGAAGCTTTCTTT. Its protein is CASRLPQDTEAFF.

The chain has TRBV15 and TRBJ2-2; a weak D match, TRBD2 (5 bases). V shed 0 bases and J shed 7 bases, with 9 bases lying between them. CDR3 length: 14 amino acids. CDR1 is LNHNV and CDR2 is YYDKDF in the germline V gene (reference sequence). In nucleotides, the CDR3 is TGTGCCACCAGCAGAGATAGAGGGAGCGGGGAGCTGTTTTTT. Protein sequence: CATSRDRGSGELFF. The entire variable domain, with the rest obtained from reference TRBV15 and TRBJ2-2, is as follows: DAMVIQNPRYQVTQFGKPVTLSCSQTLNHNVMYWYQQKSSQAPKLLFHYYDKDFNNEADTPDNFQSRRPNTSFCFLDIRSPGLGDTAMYLCATSRDRGSGELFFGEGSRLTVL.

This clonotype is a singleton in its sample. The chain recombines TRBV11-1 with TRBJ2-3; the match to TRBD2 covers 9 bases. V was clipped by 2 bases and J by 2 bases; unmatched bases: 2. This CDR3 spans 15 amino acids. CDR1 is SGHAT, CDR2 FQDESV, per germline (reference sequence). The CDR3 is CASSLLAGLTDTQYF. In nucleotides, the CDR3 is TGTGCCAGCAGCTTACTAGCGGGACTCACAGATACGCAGTATTTT.